A single sample is the source of the 21 T cell receptor beta chains below, sequenced in a study of shared T cell receptors in the human thymus. Some clones are missing from TCRdb's copy, which holds only in-frame ones; the method was immunoSEQ multiplex PCR. The sample shows 720,000 or so clones, approximately 83% of them seen only once. These data were also filed under a second study, of human thymus T cells.

Sequences were obtained from thymocytes. The receptor source for this set is a girl in the first two years of life with a congenital heart defect.

This clone was detected once. The genes are TRBV6-1 and TRBJ1-2; D gene unclear. Germline CDR1 is MNHNS and CDR2 is SASEGT. The CDR3 spans 15 residues. The V and J ends lost 7 bases and 4 bases respectively, with 19 bases between them. The CDR3 DNA sequence: TGTGCCAGCATCGGGAAAATCACAGCGCCCTATGGCTACACCTTC. It encodes CASIGKITAPYGYTF.

The CDR3 reads CASSHYRSYEQYF. In DNA, the CDR3 is TGCGCCAGCAGCCATTACAGGAGCTACGAGCAGTACTTC. The V and J genes are TRBV4-1 and TRBJ2-7; possibly TRBD1 for D (5 bases). The CDR3 covers 13 residues. The V end lost 3 bases, the J end lost 3 bases, and 9 bases lay between the germline ends. CDR1 is MGHRA, CDR2 YSYEKL, per germline.

The rearrangement joins TRBV7-2 to TRBJ2-1, with TRBD2 matching 9 bases. This CDR3 region has 16 residues. CDR1 is SGHTA, CDR2 FQGNSA, per germline. V dropped 4 bases and J dropped 0; count of bases not matched to a gene: 4. In DNA, the CDR3 is TGTGCCAGCAGCTCCCTAGCGGGGAGCTCCTACAATGAGCAGTTCTTC. It is translated as CASSSLAGSSYNEQFF.

The count of this clone is one. The chain links TRBV9 to TRBJ1-1, with 9 bases fitting TRBD1. This CDR3 region has 19 residues. V lost 3 bases, J lost 4 bases, and 19 bases stayed unmatched. Germline-derived CDR1 and CDR2 are SGDLS and YYNGEE. In nucleotides, the CDR3 is TGTGCCAGCAGCGGGGGGCGGGGACAGGGCTTATTGGGGGTCACTGAAGCTTTCTTT. Its translation: CASSGGRGQGLLGVTEAFF.

The chain employs TRBV5-6 and TRBJ2-1, with 8 bases identical to TRBD2. Unmatched junction bases numbered 15, after V lost 0 bases and J lost 7 bases. The length of the CDR3 is 18 residues. Germline CDR1 and CDR2: SGHDT and YYEEEE. As DNA, the CDR3 is TGTGCCAGCAGCTTGGCGGGTAGCGGGGAGTTAATCCTTAATGAGCAGTTCTTC. Translating it yields CASSLAGSGELILNEQFF.

The gene calls are TRBV13 and TRBJ2-1, with D possibly TRBD2 on 6 matching bases. There are 14 residues in the CDR3. Germline assignment: CDR1 PRHDT and CDR2 FYEKMQ (reference sequence). V dropped 0 bases and J dropped 12 bases, with 15 bases sitting between them. This CDR3 is CASSLGLGGDGQFF. Here the CDR3 DNA reads TGTGCCAGCAGCTTAGGCCTCGGAGGGGACGGGCAGTTCTTC.

The rearrangement uses TRBV5-4 and TRBJ1-2; 8 bases agree with TRBD1. Germline loops: CDR1 SGHNT, CDR2 YYREEE (reference sequence). The trim removed 6 bases at V and 0 bases at J, leaving 19 bases unmatched. The CDR3 loop spans 19 amino acids. CDR3 sequence reads: CASTRTRNRGKTTNYGYTF. CDR3 sequence (DNA): TGTGCCAGCACTCGAACAAGGAACAGGGGGAAAACGACTAACTATGGCTACACCTTC. Using reference TRBV5-4 and TRBJ1-2 for the parts outside the CDR3, the full variable domain is ETGVTQSPTHLIKTRGQQVTLRCSSQSGHNTVSWYQQALGQGPQFIFQYYREEENGRGNFPPRFSGLQFPNYSSELNVNALELDDSALYLCASTRTRNRGKTTNYGYTFGSGTRLTVV.

This clone has more than one count but fewer than ten. The chain uses TRBV4-2 and TRBJ2-1; 9 bases match TRBD2. The CDR3 sequence is 19 residues long. The trim removed 0 bases at V and 4 bases at J, leaving 13 bases unmatched. Germline V gene data show CDR1 as LGHNA and CDR2 as YNFKEQ. CDR3 in amino acids: CASSQEHPTGSGGYNEQFF. Here the CDR3 DNA reads TGTGCCAGCAGCCAAGAACACCCCACCGGGAGCGGGGGGTACAATGAGCAGTTCTTC.

The chain recombines TRBV4-1 with TRBJ1-6; no definite D call. The CDR3 covers 19 residues. V shed 2 bases and J shed 5 bases, with 22 bases lying between them. Germline V CDR1 and CDR2: MGHRA, YSYEKL. CDR3 sequence reads: CASSQTNSSPAEDNSPLHF. The CDR3 nucleotides are TGCGCCAGCAGCCAAACGAACTCATCCCCGGCGGAAGATAATTCACCCCTCCACTTT.

The chain links TRBV4-3 to TRBJ1-4, with 7 bases identical to TRBD1. The CDR3 consists of 18 residues. Losses at the gene ends were 2 bases for V and 7 bases for J; bases not matched to a gene: 16. The V gene's germline CDR1 is LGHNA and CDR2 YSLEER. CDR3 sequence (DNA): TGCGCCAGCAGCCAACCGAGACAGGGTTGGGGGACGGGTGAAAAACTGTTTTTT. This encodes CASSQPRQGWGTGEKLFF.

CDR3 protein: CASSGQFDSPLHF. DNA of the CDR3: TGTGCCAGCAGCGGACAGTTTGATTCACCCCTCCACTTT. The chain links TRBV9 to TRBJ1-6; perhaps TRBD1 as D (5 bases). The V end was cut by 3 bases, the J end by 8 bases, with 9 bases between. The CDR3 is 13 residues long. CDR1 is SGDLS, CDR2 YYNGEE, per germline.

This chain joins TRBV15 and TRBJ1-1; 7 bases are a match to TRBD1. Germline assignment: CDR1 LNHNV and CDR2 YYDKDF (reference sequence). The CDR3 is 15 amino acids. The V segment lost 1 base and the J segment 8 bases; nucleotides outside the gene matches: 10. Here the CDR3 reads CATSRGPRDSGEAFF. The CDR3 DNA is TGTGCCACCAGCAGAGGCCCTCGGGACAGCGGGGAAGCTTTCTTT.

J is TRBJ2-2 and V is TRBV27, with D possibly TRBD2 on 6 matching bases. Germline assignment: CDR1 MNHEY and CDR2 SMNVEV (reference sequence). The CDR3 has 13 amino acids. Trimming left V 5 bases short and J 6 bases short, with 10 bases between. The CDR3 region has the DNA TGTGCCAGCAGTCCGAAGCGGGCCGGGGAGCTGTTTTTT. As protein: CASSPKRAGELFF.

The chain joins TRBV25-1 to TRBJ2-7; 7 bases match TRBD1. V lost 1 base, J lost 0 bases, and 6 bases stayed unmatched. Germline lookup yields CDR1 MGHDK and CDR2 SYGVNS. This CDR3 is 16 amino acids long. The CDR3 coding sequence is TGTGCCAGCAGTGAATTAGGGGGCCGGAGCTCCTACGAGCAGTACTTC. This sequence encodes CASSELGGRSSYEQYF.

The chain combines TRBV5-6 with TRBJ2-7; 8 bases are a match to TRBD1. Trimming cost V 4 bases and J 1 base; bases outside gene matches: 7. The CDR3 is 15 amino acids. Germline V gene sequence: CDR1 SGHDT, CDR2 YYEEEE. The CDR3 DNA sequence: TGTGCCAGCAGCCCATATAACAGGGGGTCCTACGAGCAGTACTTC. Translated, it gives CASSPYNRGSYEQYF. Looking up the rest from reference TRBV5-6 and TRBJ2-7 gives the full variable domain: DAGVTQSPTHLIKTRGQQVTLRCSPKSGHDTVSWYQQALGQGPQFIFQYYEEEERQRGNFPDRFSGHQFPNYSSELNVNALLLGDSALYLCASSPYNRGSYEQYFGPGTRLTVT.

The V gene is TRBV27, the J gene TRBJ1-1; D is unclear. The V and J ends lost 3 bases and 2 bases respectively, with 13 bases between them. The CDR3 consists of 15 residues. CDR1 is MNHEY and CDR2 is SMNVEV in the germline V gene (reference sequence). For the CDR3, the DNA is TGTGCCAGCAGTTTTGCGCTGGGGAGTAACACTGAAGCTTTCTTT. It is translated as CASSFALGSNTEAFF.

The chain uses TRBV28 and TRBJ1-2; D unclear. The CDR3 runs 13 residues. V was shortened by 5 bases and J by 0 bases, with 7 bases between the two germline ends. The germline V gene encodes CDR1 MDHEN and CDR2 SYDVKM. In DNA, the CDR3 is TGTGCCAGCAGTCCGACTCCTAACTATGGCTACACCTTC. This sequence encodes CASSPTPNYGYTF.

The chain combines TRBV28 with TRBJ1-2, with a weak D call TRBD1 (5 bases). Trimming took 8 bases from V and 5 from J, leaving 30 bases between them. This CDR3 has 18 amino acids. Germline V gives CDR1 MDHEN, CDR2 SYDVKM. The CDR3 DNA reads TGTGCCAGCTTCGACGACACGGGGGGTGGACCGAGGAAATATGGCTACACCTTC. Translating gives CASFDDTGGGPRKYGYTF.

J is TRBJ2-7 and V is TRBV19; 7 nucleotides align to TRBD1. Trimming took 10 bases from V and 2 from J; bases not matched to a gene: 5. The CDR3 runs to 12 residues. Germline loops: CDR1 LNHDA, CDR2 SQIVND (reference sequence). Here the CDR3 reads CATSGQTYEQYF. The CDR3 coding sequence is TGTGCCACCTCGGGACAGACCTACGAGCAGTACTTC.

The chain links TRBV7-2 to TRBJ1-5, with 8 bases identical to TRBD1. Germline V gives CDR1 SGHTA, CDR2 FQGNSA. V was pared by 5 bases and J by 5 bases, with 8 bases of the junction left unmatched. This CDR3 has 15 amino acids. Here the CDR3 reads CASSPRQGSDQPQHF. CDR3 in DNA: TGTGCCAGCAGCCCCCGACAGGGGTCGGATCAGCCCCAGCATTTT.

This clone showed up just once. The chain is built from TRBV6-1 and TRBJ2-7; 7 bases line up with TRBD1. The CDR3 contains 13 residues. Trimming removed 6 bases from V and 3 bases from J; junction bases left unmatched: 5. In germline, CDR1 is MNHNS, CDR2 SASEGT. The CDR3 region has the DNA TGTGCCAGCAGAGGACAGGAGTTCTACGAGCAGTACTTC. Translating gives CASRGQEFYEQYF.